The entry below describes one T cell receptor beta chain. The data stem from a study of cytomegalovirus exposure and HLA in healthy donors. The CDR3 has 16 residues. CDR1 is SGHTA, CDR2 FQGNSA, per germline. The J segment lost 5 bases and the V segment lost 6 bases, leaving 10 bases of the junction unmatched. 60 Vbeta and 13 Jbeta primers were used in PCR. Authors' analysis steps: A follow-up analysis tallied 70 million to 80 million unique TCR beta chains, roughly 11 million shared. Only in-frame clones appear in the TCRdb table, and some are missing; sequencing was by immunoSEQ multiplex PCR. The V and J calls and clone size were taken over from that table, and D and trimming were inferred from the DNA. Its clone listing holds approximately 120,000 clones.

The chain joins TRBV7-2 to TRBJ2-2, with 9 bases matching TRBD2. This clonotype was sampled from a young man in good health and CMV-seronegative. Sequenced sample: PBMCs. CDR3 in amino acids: CASSSGTSSFTGELFF. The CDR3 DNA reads TGTGCCAGCAGTTCCGGGACTAGCTCTTTTACCGGGGAGCTGTTTTTT.